The sequence of this TCR beta chain was determined in a study of blood T cell repertoires in COVID-19. Study information: Samples representing acute and convalescent COVID-19 were sourced from the United States, Italy and Spain. PBMCs, B-cell-depleted T cells, or T cells were the source of the cDNA or gDNA that made up the material.

Source study methods: Amplification of reference gene primers provided the estimated nucleated cell counts. Sequencing was performed with immunoSEQ multiplex PCR; in TCRdb, only in-frame clones are kept and a portion is missing. That table is the source of V, J and clone size, and D and trimming were worked out from the DNA. The sample includes under 300,000 clones, over 75% seen only once; the top ten take more than 9.5%. The germline gives CDR1 SGHKS, CDR2 YYEKEE (reference sequence). Deletions cut 1 base from V and 1 base from J, with 5 bases between. This CDR3 has 13 amino acids. The gene calls are TRBV5-5 and TRBJ1-2; D ambiguous. The sample consisted of peripheral blood. The TCR comes from a woman between 65 and 79 years old with acute or convalescent COVID-19. The CDR3 protein is CASSLRGNYGYTF. The CDR3 bases are TGTGCCAGCAGCTTGCGGGGTAACTATGGCTACACCTTC.